This T cell receptor beta chain stems from a study of metastatic and nonmetastatic thyroid tumors. About the research overall: The study looked at repertoires side by side in blood and in tumor or nodule tissue from malignant and benign thyroid patients.

By sample fraction, this clone is medium-sized. Its specificity is not known. CDR1 is MDHEN and CDR2 is SYDVKM in the germline V gene. V was shortened by 4 bases and J by 4 bases, with 14 bases between the two germline ends. The CDR3 is 15 amino acids. Per the authors' pipeline: A classifier for distant metastasis in papillary thyroid cancer was constructed using CDR3 differences observed across clinicopathological groups. TCRdb re-clonotyped the PCR reads via MiXCR. The V and J calls were determined by TCRdb, not by the authors. This sample has approximately 14,000 clones, with about 12% found just once. Prior to thyroid surgery, none of the patients had received any treatment. Whole-study findings and limits: Reports indicated that malignant thyroid tumors showed significantly higher TCR beta diversity than benign nodules did, in blood and tumor.

The receptor comes from a female donor with papillary thyroid cancer or a benign thyroid nodule (not recorded which). Some clones in this sample may be carry-over from other donors' samples. Sequenced material: blood. This chain links TRBV28 with TRBJ1-5; D may be TRBD1 (6 bases). CDR3 sequence: CASSSQGTPNQPQHF. The CDR3 coding sequence is TGTGCCAGCAGTTCTCAGGGGACTCCTAATCAGCCCCAGCATTTT.